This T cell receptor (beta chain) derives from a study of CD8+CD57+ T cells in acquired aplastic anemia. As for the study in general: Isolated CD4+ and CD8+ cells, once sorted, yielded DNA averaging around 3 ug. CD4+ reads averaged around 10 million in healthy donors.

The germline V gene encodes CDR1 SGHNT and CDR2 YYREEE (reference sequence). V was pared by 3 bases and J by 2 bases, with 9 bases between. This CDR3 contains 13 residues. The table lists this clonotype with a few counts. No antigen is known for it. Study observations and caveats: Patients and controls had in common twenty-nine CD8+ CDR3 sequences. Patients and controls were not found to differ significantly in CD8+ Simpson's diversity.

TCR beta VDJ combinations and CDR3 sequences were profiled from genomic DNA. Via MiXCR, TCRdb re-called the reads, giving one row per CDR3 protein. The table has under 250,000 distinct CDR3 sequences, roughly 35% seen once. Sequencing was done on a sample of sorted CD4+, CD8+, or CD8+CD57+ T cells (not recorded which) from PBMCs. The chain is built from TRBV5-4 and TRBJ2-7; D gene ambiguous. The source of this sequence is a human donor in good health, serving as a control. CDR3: CASSWGGTYEQYF. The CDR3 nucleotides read TGTGCCAGCAGCTGGGGTGGGACCTACGAGCAGTACTTC.